This record looks at one T cell receptor beta chain sequence and its context. The sample belongs to a study of T cell changes during pregnancy in multiple sclerosis. Some clones are missing from TCRdb's copy, which holds only in-frame ones; the method was immunoSEQ multiplex PCR. The sample carries around 58,000 clones, more than 85% recorded once. The CDR3 is made up of 16 amino acids. Deletions cut 4 bases from V and 0 bases from J, with 13 bases between. Germline CDR1 MNHEY, CDR2 SMNVEV (reference sequence). This specimen was peripheral blood, taken before pregnancy. The rearrangement uses TRBV27 and TRBJ2-1; D is possibly TRBD1 (6 bases). This receptor was obtained from a female donor with multiple sclerosis, enrolled in a pregnancy study. The CDR3 bases are TGTGCCAGCAGTTGGGGGCAGGGCCCCTCCTACAATGAGCAGTTCTTC. This encodes CASSWGQGPSYNEQFF.